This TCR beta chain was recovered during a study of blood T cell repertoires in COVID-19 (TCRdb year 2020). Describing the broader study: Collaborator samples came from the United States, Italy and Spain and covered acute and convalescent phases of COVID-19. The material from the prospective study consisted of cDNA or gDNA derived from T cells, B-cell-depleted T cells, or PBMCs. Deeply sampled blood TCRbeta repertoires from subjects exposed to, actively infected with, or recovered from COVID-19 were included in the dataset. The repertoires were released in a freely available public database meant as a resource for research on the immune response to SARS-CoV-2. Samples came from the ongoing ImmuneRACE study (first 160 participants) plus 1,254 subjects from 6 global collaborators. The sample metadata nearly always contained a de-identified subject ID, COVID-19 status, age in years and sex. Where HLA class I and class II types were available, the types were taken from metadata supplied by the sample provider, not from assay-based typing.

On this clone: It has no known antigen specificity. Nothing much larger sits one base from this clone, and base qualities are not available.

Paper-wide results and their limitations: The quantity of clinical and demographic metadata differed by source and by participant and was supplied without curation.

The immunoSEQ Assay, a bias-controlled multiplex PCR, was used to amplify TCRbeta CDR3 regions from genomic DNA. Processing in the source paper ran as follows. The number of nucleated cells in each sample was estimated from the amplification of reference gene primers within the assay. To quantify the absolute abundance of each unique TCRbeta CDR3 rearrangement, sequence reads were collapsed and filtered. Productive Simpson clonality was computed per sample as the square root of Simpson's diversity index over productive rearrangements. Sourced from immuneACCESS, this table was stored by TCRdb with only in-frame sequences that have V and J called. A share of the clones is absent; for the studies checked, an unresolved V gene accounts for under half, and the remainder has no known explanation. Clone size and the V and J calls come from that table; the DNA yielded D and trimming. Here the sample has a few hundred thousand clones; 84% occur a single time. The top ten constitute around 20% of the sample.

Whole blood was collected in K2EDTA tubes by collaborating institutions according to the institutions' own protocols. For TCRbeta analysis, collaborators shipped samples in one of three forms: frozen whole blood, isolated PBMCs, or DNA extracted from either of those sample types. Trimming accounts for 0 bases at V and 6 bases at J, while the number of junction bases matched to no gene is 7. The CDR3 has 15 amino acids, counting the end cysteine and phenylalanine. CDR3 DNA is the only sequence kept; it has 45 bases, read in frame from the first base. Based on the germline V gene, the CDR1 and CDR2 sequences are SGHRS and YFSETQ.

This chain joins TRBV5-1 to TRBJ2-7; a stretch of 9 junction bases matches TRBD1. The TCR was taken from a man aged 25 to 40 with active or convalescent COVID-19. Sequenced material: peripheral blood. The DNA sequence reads TGCGCCAGCAGCTTGGGTAGCACAGGGGGCAGCGAGCAGTACTTC. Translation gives CASSLGSTGGSEQYF.